Each of the 13 T cell receptor beta chains below was sequenced from the same sample in a study of beta chain features in type 1 diabetes. No antigen has been identified for these receptors. Expressed TCRB transcripts were sequenced, since all the RNA that had been isolated was reverse transcribed. Assay: immunoSEQ multiplex PCR; the TCRdb copy retains only in-frame clones and omits some. The repertoire has approximately 170,000 clones, over 6% of them found once; the top ten carry under 0.55%. Study-wide points: Significant though moderate, a shortening of TCRB CDR3s appeared in all four CD4+ subsets of Type 1 diabetes patients.

Material: central memory CD4+ T cells from blood. These receptors all stem from a man between 18 and 29 years old with type 1 diabetes.

This clone was observed a few times. V is TRBV29-1 and J is TRBJ1-2, with D hard to call. Germline CDR1 is SQVTM and CDR2 is ANQGSEA. V was clipped by 3 bases and J by 2 bases, with 13 bases between them. The CDR3 is 14 residues long. CDR3 DNA: TGCAGCGTTGATTCGGTGGACTACAACTATGGCTACACCTTC. Protein sequence: CSVDSVDYNYGYTF.

The J gene is TRBJ2-7, the V gene TRBV5-1; weak D call: TRBD2 (6 bases). Trimming took 0 bases from V and 5 from J, leaving 12 bases between them. CDR3 length equals 14 residues. CDR1 SGHRS and CDR2 YFSETQ come from the germline V gene. CDR3 sequence: CASSLAWREHEQYF. Here the CDR3 DNA reads TGCGCCAGCAGCTTGGCCTGGAGGGAACACGAGCAGTACTTC. Using reference TRBV5-1 and TRBJ2-7 for the parts outside the CDR3, the full variable domain is KAGVTQTPRYLIKTRGQQVTLSCSPISGHRSVSWYQQTPGQGLQFLFEYFSETQRNKGNFPGRFSGRQFSNSRSEMNVSTLELGDSALYLCASSLAWREHEQYFGPGTRLTVT.

The chain recombines TRBV6-6 with TRBJ2-6; D remains unclear. The CDR3 loop spans 13 amino acids. CDR1 MNHNY and CDR2 SVGAGI come from the germline V gene (reference sequence). Trimming took off 8 bases at V and 4 bases at J, with 9 bases between the two ends. CDR3 DNA sequence: TGTGCCAGCGCCCCGCGGGGGGCCAACGTCCTGACTTTC. This encodes CASAPRGANVLTF.

The V gene is TRBV5-1, the J gene TRBJ2-5; 8 bases align to TRBD1. This CDR3 region has 15 residues. The V gene's germline CDR1 is SGHRS and CDR2 YFSETQ. With V trimmed by 5 bases and J by 0 bases, 6 bases remained unmatched. CDR3 nucleotide sequence: TGCGCCAGCAGGGCGGGACAGGATGACCAAGAGACCCAGTACTTC. Translating gives CASRAGQDDQETQYF.

In its sample, this clone was seen many times. This sequence joins TRBV6-6 and TRBJ2-1; 7 bases fit TRBD1. This CDR3 is built from 15 residues. J lost 5 bases, V lost 2 bases, and 6 bases had no gene match. The germline CDR1 and CDR2 sequences are MNHNY and SVGAGI (reference sequence). CDR3 in amino acids: CASSYVTGVHNEQFF. The CDR3 DNA reads as TGTGCCAGCAGTTACGTTACAGGGGTTCACAATGAGCAGTTCTTC.

The V call is TRBV5-1, the J call TRBJ2-1, with TRBD2 identical over 15 bases. The CDR3 contains 20 residues. Germline V lookup: CDR1 SGHRS, CDR2 YFSETQ. V shed 4 bases and J 2 bases; nucleotides not matched to a gene: 13. The CDR3 bases are TGCGCCAGCAGCCGACATACCACGGGACTAGCGGGGGGAACCTACAATGAGCAGTTCTTC. Protein: CASSRHTTGLAGGTYNEQFF.

This clone was detected a few times. The chain couples TRBV6-6 to TRBJ2-7, with 10 nucleotides matching TRBD2. The CDR3 runs 14 residues. CDR1 is MNHNY, CDR2 SVGAGI, per germline (reference sequence). J was trimmed by 2 bases and V by 4 bases; bases with no gene match: 2. CDR3 residues: CASSLSGRAYEQYF. DNA of the CDR3: TGTGCCAGCAGTTTGAGCGGGAGGGCCTACGAGCAGTACTTC.

The CDR3 DNA follows: TGTGCCAGCAGCTTAGAGAGCTATAATTCACCCCTCCACTTT. Amino acids: CASSLESYNSPLHF. This sequence joins TRBV7-2 and TRBJ1-6; D gene unclear. Trimming took off 1 base at V and 3 bases at J, with 4 bases between the two ends. The CDR3 consists of 14 residues. Germline V lookup: CDR1 SGHTA, CDR2 FQGNSA.

This clone was picked up a small number of times. The chain combines TRBV29-1 with TRBJ2-5; perhaps TRBD2 as D (6 bases). Trimming cost V 7 bases and J 5 bases, with 26 bases left between them. CDR3 length equals 16 residues. The germline gives CDR1 SQVTM, CDR2 ANQGSEA. CDR3 DNA sequence: TGCAGCGCCCTCCGGGGGATAGGGGAGGCGGGGGAGACCCAGTACTTC. Its protein is CSALRGIGEAGETQYF.

This clone was seen a handful of times. This chain uses TRBV23-1 with TRBJ2-3; D possibly corresponds to TRBD2 (6 bases). TRBV23-1 is given ORF status, its function remaining uncertain. The CDR3 covers 17 residues. The ends were cut back, 0 bases at V and 0 bases at J, with 13 bases in the middle. The CDR3 is CASSQSLWRDSTDTQYF. For the CDR3, the DNA is TGCGCCAGCAGTCAATCCCTGTGGCGGGATAGCACAGATACGCAGTATTTT.

This clone has only a few counts. The CDR3 DNA reads TGTGCCAGTAGTATCGGGGGGCACGAGACCCAGTACTTC. This encodes CASSIGGHETQYF. This chain links TRBV19 with TRBJ2-5, with D perhaps matching TRBD2 (7 bases). This CDR3 has 13 residues. The ends were cut back, 3 bases at V and 5 bases at J, with 10 bases in the middle. The germline V gene encodes CDR1 LNHDA and CDR2 SQIVND (reference sequence).

This clone appeared a few times. The chain has TRBV7-2 and TRBJ2-1, with D possibly TRBD1 on 6 matching bases. Trimming removed 4 bases from V and 8 bases from J, with 9 bases in between. CDR1 and CDR2 (germline): SGHTA, FQGNSA. There are 12 residues in the CDR3. CDR3 DNA sequence: TGTGCCAGCAGCTGGGGGCTGTATGAGCAGTTCTTC. Protein sequence: CASSWGLYEQFF. The full variable domain, completed using reference TRBV7-2 and TRBJ2-1, is GAGVSQSPSNKVTEKGKDVELRCDPISGHTALYWYRQSLGQGLEFLIYFQGNSAPDKSGLPSDRFSAERTGGSVSTLTIQRTQQEDSAVYLCASSWGLYEQFFGPGTRLTVL.

This clone came up once. The V and J genes are TRBV28 and TRBJ2-7; D is perhaps TRBD1 (5 bases). The length of the CDR3 is 13 residues. Per germline, CDR1 MDHEN and CDR2 SYDVKM. Trimming shortened V by 10 bases and J by 0 bases, and 13 bases separated the two germline ends. The CDR3 coding sequence is TGTGCCACCAGACAGCCGAGCTCCTACGAGCAGTACTTC. This codes for CATRQPSSYEQYF.